The T cell receptor (beta chain) under discussion was sequenced for a study of cytomegalovirus exposure and HLA in healthy donors. Method: immunoSEQ multiplex PCR; TCRdb's copy keeps in-frame clones and lacks some. The table includes 220,000 or so clones, approximately 80% detected once. There are 14 residues in the CDR3. The V segment lost 2 bases and the J segment 8 bases; nucleotides outside the gene matches: 11. CDR1 GTSNPN and CDR2 SVGIG come from the germline V gene (reference sequence). This chain joins TRBV30 and TRBJ1-2, with 7 bases aligning to TRBD1. The sequence was collected from a woman under 40 in good health and CMV-seropositive. The sequenced sample was PBMCs. The CDR3 DNA follows: TGTGCCTGGAGTCTGGGGGAAACAGGGGTCGGCTACACCTTC. This gives the protein CAWSLGETGVGYTF.